The T cell receptor beta chain under discussion was sequenced for a study of cytomegalovirus exposure and HLA in healthy donors. General study findings and limits: With further analysis later on, most CMV-associated TCR beta chains appeared HLA-restricted.

The length of the CDR3 is 16 residues. The junction had 12 bases not matched to a gene; V was cut back by 1 base and J by 8 bases. Germline loops: CDR1 LGHNA, CDR2 YNFKEQ. Points on this clone: The antigen remains undetermined.

With 60 Vbeta and 13 Jbeta primers, the PCR was carried out. Measured with immunoSEQ multiplex PCR; TCRdb has only the in-frame clones, and not every one. The data show about 120,000 clones, more than 60% seen once. The receptor's source is a man aged 18 to 35 in good health and CMV-seronegative. The V and J genes are TRBV4-2 and TRBJ1-2; 8 nucleotides line up with TRBD1. Source material: PBMCs. The chain's CDR3 is CASSQGDRGRLGGYTF. For the CDR3, the DNA is TGTGCCAGCAGCCAAGGTGACAGGGGCCGCCTCGGGGGCTACACCTTC.